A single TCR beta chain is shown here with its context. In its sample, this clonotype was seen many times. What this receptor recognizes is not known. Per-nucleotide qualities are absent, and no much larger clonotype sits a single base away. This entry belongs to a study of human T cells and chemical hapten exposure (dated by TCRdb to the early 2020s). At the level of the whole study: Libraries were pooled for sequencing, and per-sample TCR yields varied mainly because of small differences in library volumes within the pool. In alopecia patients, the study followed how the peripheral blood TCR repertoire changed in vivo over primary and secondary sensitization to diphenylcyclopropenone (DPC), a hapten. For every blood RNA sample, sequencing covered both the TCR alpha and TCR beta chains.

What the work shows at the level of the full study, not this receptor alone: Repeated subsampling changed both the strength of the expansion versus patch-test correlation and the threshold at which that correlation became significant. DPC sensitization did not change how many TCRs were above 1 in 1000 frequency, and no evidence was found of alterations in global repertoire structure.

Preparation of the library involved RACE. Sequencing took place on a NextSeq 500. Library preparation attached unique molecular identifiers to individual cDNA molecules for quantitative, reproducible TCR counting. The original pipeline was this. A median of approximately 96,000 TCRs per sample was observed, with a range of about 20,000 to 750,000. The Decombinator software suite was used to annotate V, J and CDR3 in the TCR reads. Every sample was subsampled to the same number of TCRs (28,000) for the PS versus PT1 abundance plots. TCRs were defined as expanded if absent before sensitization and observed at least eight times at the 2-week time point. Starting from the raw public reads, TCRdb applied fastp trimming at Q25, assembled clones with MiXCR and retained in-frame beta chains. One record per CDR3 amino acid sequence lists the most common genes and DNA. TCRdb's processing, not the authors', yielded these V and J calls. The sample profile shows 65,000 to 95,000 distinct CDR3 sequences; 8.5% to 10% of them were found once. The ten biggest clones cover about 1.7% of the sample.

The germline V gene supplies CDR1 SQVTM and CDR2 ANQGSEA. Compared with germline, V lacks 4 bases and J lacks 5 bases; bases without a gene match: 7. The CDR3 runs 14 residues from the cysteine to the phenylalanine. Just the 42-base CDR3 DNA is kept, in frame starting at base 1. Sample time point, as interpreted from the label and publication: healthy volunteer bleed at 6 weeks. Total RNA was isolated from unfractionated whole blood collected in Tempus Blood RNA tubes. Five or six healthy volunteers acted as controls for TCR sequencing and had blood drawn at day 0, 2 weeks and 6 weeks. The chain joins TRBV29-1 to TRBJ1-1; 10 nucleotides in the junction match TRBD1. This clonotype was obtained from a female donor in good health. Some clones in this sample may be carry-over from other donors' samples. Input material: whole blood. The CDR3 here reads CSVGTPGQGTEAFF. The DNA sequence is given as TGCAGCGTTGGAACACCGGGACAGGGGACTGAAGCTTTCTTT.